This T cell receptor beta chain appears in the sequencing data of a study of OX40 agonist ivuxolimab in advanced cancers. Study-wide background: Dose-escalation patients' cancers were hepatocellular carcinoma, melanoma, renal cell or head and neck cancer. Enrollees could have had prior anti-PD-1, anti-PD-L1 or anti-CTLA-4 therapy, which 40% to 45% had received. Findings and limits, study-wide: CD8+ T cells (on average) carried more expanded clones than CD4+ T cells.

The cohort excluded patients with autoimmune disease history or systemic immunosuppression. V lost 7 bases and J 5 bases, leaving 17 bases between the germline ends. This CDR3 is 15 amino acids long. Germline CDR1 and CDR2: MDHEN and SYDVKM. The protocol was immunoSEQ multiplex PCR, while the TCRdb copy is restricted to in-frame clones and leaves out a portion. The data show about 35,000 clones, with approximately 80% seen just once and roughly 14% held by the top ten. On this clone itself: The antigen is undetermined.

Material: CD4+ or CD8+ T cells sorted from blood, obtained in a trial of the OX40 agonist ivuxolimab. The chain combines TRBV28 with TRBJ2-2, with D unclear. This receptor was obtained from an adult with an advanced solid tumor such as melanoma, head and neck, liver or kidney cancer. The CDR3 spells CASTLDQRLTGELFF. The DNA of the CDR3 is TGTGCCAGCACCCTGGACCAGCGATTAACCGGGGAGCTGTTTTTT.